A single TCR beta chain is shown here with its context. How the authors handled the data: Amplified reference gene primers provided the basis for estimating nucleated cell counts. Assay: immunoSEQ multiplex PCR; the TCRdb copy retains only in-frame clones and omits some. V, J and clone size derive from that table, while D and trimming were established from the DNA sequence. The top ten clones hold 5% to 7.5% of a sample with 180,000 or so clones, 75% to 90% of them seen once. This CDR3 is built from 14 residues. Germline CDR1 reads SGHRS; CDR2 reads YFSETQ. The ends lost 4 bases at V and 3 bases at J; junction bases unmatched: 6. This record comes from a study of blood T cell repertoires in COVID-19. Study details: The United States, Italy and Spain were the sources of the acute and convalescent COVID-19 samples.

Enrollees, roughly 18 to 90 years old, lived in 25 or so US areas. Material for sequencing was PBMCs or T cells enriched from blood (not recorded which). The sequence came from a man between 40 and 49 years old who had recovered from COVID-19. V gene TRBV5-1 combines with J gene TRBJ1-2; 7 bases map to TRBD1. In nucleotides, the CDR3 is TGCGCCAGCAGCCGGACAGGTTCCGACTATGGCTACACCTTC. Its protein is CASSRTGSDYGYTF.